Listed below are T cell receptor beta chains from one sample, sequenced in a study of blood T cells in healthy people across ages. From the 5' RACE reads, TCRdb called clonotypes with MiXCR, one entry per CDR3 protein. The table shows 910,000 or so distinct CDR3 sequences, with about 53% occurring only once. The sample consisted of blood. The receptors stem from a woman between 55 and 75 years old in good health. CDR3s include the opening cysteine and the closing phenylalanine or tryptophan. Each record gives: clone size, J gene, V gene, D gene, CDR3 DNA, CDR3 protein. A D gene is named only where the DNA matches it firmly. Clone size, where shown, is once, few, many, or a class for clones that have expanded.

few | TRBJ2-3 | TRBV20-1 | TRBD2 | TGCAGTGCTCGCGGACTAGCGGGCGGAAGCACAGATACGCAGTATTTT | CSARGLAGGSTDTQYF
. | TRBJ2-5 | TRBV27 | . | TGTGCCAGCAGTTCCCAGGCAGGGTGGGCCAGATGGGGGCAGTACTTC | CASSSQAGWARWGQYF
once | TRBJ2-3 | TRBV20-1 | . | TGCAGTGCTAGAGATAGAGGCCAGAGGTTATTGTATTTT | CSARDRGQRLLYF
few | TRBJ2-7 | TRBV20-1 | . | TGCAGTGCTAGAGATCAGATATCGGTATGGTCTCCATCCTACGAGCAGTACTTC | CSARDQISVWSPSYEQYF
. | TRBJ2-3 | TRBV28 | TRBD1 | TGTGCCAGCAGTTCCCGGACAGGGAGTAGCACAGATACGCAGTATTTT | CASSSRTGSSTDTQYF
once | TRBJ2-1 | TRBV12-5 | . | TGTGCTAGTGGTTTATCGGCCTGGGATGAGCAGTTCTTC | CASGLSAWDEQFF
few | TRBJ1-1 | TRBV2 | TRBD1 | TGTGCCAGCAGGGCCGGGACAGGGGCTGAAGCTTTCTTT | CASRAGTGAEAFF
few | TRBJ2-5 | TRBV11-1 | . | TGTGCCAGCAGCTGGGGACTCGACATCTACCAAGAGACCCAGTACTTC | CASSWGLDIYQETQYF
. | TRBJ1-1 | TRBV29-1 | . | TGCAGCGTTCCAGCAACGGGGAACACTGAAGCTTTCTTT | CSVPATGNTEAFF
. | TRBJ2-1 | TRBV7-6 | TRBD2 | TGTGCCAGCAGCCCCCCGGGACTAGCCTGGGATGAGCAGTTCTTC | CASSPPGLAWDEQFF
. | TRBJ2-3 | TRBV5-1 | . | TGCGCCAGCAGCTTGGAGGTGGGCGGCACAGATACGCAGTATTTT | CASSLEVGGTDTQYF
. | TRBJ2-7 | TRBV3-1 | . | TGTGCCAGCAGCCACGGCAGCAAGCAGTACTTC | CASSHGSKQYF
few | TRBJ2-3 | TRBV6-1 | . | TGTGCCAGCAGTGAATTGGCGTACGATACGCAGTATTTT | CASSELAYDTQYF
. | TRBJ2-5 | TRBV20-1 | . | TGCAGTGCTAGAGATAGGGTATTTTGGGGGACCCAGTACTTC | CSARDRVFWGTQYF
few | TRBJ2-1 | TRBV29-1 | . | TGCACCATCCGGAGCGGAGGCAACAATGAGCAGTTCTTC | CTIRSGGNNEQFF
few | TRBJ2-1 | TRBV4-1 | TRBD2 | TGCGCCAGCAGCCAAGATCGCGCTAGCGGATCTTACGATGAGCAGTTCTTC | CASSQDRASGSYDEQFF
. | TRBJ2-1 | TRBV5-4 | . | TGTGCCAGCAGCTTTAGTCAGGGCTCCTACAATGAGCAGTTCTTC | CASSFSQGSYNEQFF
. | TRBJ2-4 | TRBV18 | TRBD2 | TGTGCCAGCTCACCACCGAGCGGGAGTGAACCGGCCAAAAACATTCAGTACTTC | CASSPPSGSEPAKNIQYF
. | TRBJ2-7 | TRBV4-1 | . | TGCGCCAGCAGCCAAGATCGGGCACCTACCTCCTACGAGCAGTACTTC | CASSQDRAPTSYEQYF
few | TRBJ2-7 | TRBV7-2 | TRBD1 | TGTGCCAGCAGTCCCAGGGACAGGGGGCTAGGCGAGCAGTACTTC | CASSPRDRGLGEQYF
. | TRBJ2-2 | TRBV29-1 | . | TGCAGCGTCGCCAGGTGGGGGGAGCTGTTTTTT | CSVARWGELFF
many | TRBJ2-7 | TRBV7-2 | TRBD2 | TGTGCCAGCAGCTCACTAGCGTATTCCTACGAGCAGTACTTC | CASSSLAYSYEQYF
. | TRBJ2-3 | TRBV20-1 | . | TGCAGTGCTAGAGGGGAGGCGGGTCGCACAGATACGCAGTATTTT | CSARGEAGRTDTQYF
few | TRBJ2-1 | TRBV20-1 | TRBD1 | TGCAGTGCCCGGACAGGGGAGGGGGTCTACAATGAGCAGTTCTTC | CSARTGEGVYNEQFF
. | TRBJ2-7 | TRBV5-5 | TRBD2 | TGTGCCAGCAGGTGGAGCGACGGGAGGCCCTCCTACGAGCAGTACTTC | CASRWSDGRPSYEQYF
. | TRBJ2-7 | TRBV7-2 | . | TGTGCCAGCAGCCCCCGGAGGCTAGGAACCAATGAGCAGTACTTC | CASSPRRLGTNEQYF
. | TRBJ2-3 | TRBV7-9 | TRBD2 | TGTGCCAGCAGCCCCCGCGGGGGAATCACAGATACGCAGTATTTT | CASSPRGGITDTQYF
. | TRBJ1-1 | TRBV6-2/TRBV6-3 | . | TGTGCCAGCAGTTACTCCGCGCGAGCTTTCTTT | CASSYSARAFF
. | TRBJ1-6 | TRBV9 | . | TGTGCCAGCAGCGTAGATGATGGGGGACACAATAATTCACCCCTCCACTTT | CASSVDDGGHNNSPLHF
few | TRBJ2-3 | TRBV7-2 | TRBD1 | TGTGCCAGCACCGAGGGGGCGGGCACAGATACGCAGTATTTT | CASTEGAGTDTQYF
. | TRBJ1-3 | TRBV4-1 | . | TGCGCCAGCAGCCAAGGTGGCCGGGGCACTGGAAACACCATATATTTT | CASSQGGRGTGNTIYF
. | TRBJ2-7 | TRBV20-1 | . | TGCAGTGCTAGAGATAGCCGGGAACAGTACTTC | CSARDSREQYF
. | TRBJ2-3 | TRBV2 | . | TGTGCCAGCAGTGAAGAAAGGACCGGCACAGATACGCAGTATTTT | CASSEERTGTDTQYF
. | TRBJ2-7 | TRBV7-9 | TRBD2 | TGTGCCAGCAGCTTAGCGGGAAGCGGGAGTATTGACGAGCAGTACTTC | CASSLAGSGSIDEQYF
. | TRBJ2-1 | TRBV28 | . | TGTGCCAGCAGCGCGGCCTCCTACAATGAGCAGTTCTTC | CASSAASYNEQFF
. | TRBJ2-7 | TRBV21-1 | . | TGTGCCAGCAGCTCTAAGTCGGAGGGCGAGCAGTACTTC | CASSSKSEGEQYF
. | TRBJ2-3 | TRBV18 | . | TGTGCCAGCTCACAATCGGGACTTCTCCTTGCCAAGGATACGCAGTATTTT | CASSQSGLLLAKDTQYF
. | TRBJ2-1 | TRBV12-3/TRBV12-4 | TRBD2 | TGTGCCAGCAGTCCAGCACCCTGGGAAAGCGGGAGGAGACACAATGAGCAGTTCTTC | CASSPAPWESGRRHNEQFF
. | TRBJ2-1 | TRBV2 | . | TGTGCCAGCAAAAGTAGTTACATCCACAATGAGCAGTTCTTC | CASKSSYIHNEQFF
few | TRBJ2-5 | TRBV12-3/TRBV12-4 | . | TGTGCCACCCGGGACGGGAAGGATTGGGAGACCCAGTACTTC | CATRDGKDWETQYF
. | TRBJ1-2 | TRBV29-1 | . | TGCAGCGTTGAAGGGCGTTTCGGCGGGGGATATGGCTACACCTTC | CSVEGRFGGGYGYTF
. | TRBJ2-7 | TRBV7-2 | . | TGTGCCAGCAGCAGGGAGGGGGAATCTACCTACGAGCAGTACTTC | CASSREGESTYEQYF
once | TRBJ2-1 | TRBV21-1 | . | TGTGCCGGAGAGCGGGGAGCCTACAATGAGCAGTTCTTC | CAGERGAYNEQFF
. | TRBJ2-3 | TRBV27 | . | TGTGCCAGCAGTTTCACGGGACCTAGCACAGATACGCAGTATTTT | CASSFTGPSTDTQYF
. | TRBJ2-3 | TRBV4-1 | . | TGCGCCAGCAGCCGGAATAGCGGCACAGATACGCAGTATTTT | CASSRNSGTDTQYF
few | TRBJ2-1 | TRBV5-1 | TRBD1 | TGCGCCAGCAGAACAACCCCGGGACAGGGGTACAATGAGCAGTTCTTC | CASRTTPGQGYNEQFF
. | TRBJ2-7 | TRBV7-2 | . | TGTGCCAGCAAGATTTACGGCCCGGCGAGGCAGTACTTC | CASKIYGPARQYF
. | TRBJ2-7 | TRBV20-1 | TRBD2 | TGCAGTGCTAGAGATCCTGCGGGAGGGGCGGGGGCCTACGAGCAGTACTTC | CSARDPAGGAGAYEQYF
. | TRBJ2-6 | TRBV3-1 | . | TGTGCCAGCACCGTAACAGGTGCTGGGGCCAACGTCCTGACTTTC | CASTVTGAGANVLTF
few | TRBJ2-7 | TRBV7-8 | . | TGTGCCAGCAGTACGGGGCTCGATTACGAGCAGTACTTC | CASSTGLDYEQYF
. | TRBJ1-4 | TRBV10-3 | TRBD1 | TGTGCCATCAGCCCGGGACAGGGAGGGACGTTGTTTTTT | CAISPGQGGTLFF
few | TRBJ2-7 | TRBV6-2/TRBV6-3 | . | TGTGCCAGCAGTTACGGTGGTGAAAGCTCCTACGAGCAGTACTTC | CASSYGGESSYEQYF
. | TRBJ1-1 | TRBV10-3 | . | TGTGCCATCAGTGAGATAAGATTTAAGAACACTGAAGCTTTCTTT | CAISEIRFKNTEAFF
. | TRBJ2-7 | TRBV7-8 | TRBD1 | TGTGCCAGCAGCTTACGGGACAGGGTCAACGAGCAGTACTTC | CASSLRDRVNEQYF